In its sample, the clone carrying this TCR beta chain was seen a few times. No antigen is known for it. The sample is drawn from a study of cytomegalovirus exposure and HLA in healthy donors. General study points: There were a few CMV-associated chains whose specificity for CMV antigens was confirmed in vitro.

The primer mix had 60 Vbeta and 13 Jbeta primers. The protocol was immunoSEQ multiplex PCR, while the TCRdb copy is restricted to in-frame clones and leaves out a portion. The repertoire includes about 59,000 clones, about 83% of them detected once, and about 1.6% sits in the top ten. The CDR3 is 12 residues long. CDR1 is MGHDK and CDR2 is SYGVNS in the germline V gene. The germline V and J ends were trimmed by 4 bases and 6 bases, with 10 bases remaining between them. This rearrangement joins TRBV25-1 to TRBJ2-7; D unresolved. The source is a human donor in good health. Sequenced: PBMCs. CDR3 in DNA: TGTGCCAGCAGTGTGGGCAGACGCGAGCAGTACTTC. Its translation: CASSVGRREQYF.